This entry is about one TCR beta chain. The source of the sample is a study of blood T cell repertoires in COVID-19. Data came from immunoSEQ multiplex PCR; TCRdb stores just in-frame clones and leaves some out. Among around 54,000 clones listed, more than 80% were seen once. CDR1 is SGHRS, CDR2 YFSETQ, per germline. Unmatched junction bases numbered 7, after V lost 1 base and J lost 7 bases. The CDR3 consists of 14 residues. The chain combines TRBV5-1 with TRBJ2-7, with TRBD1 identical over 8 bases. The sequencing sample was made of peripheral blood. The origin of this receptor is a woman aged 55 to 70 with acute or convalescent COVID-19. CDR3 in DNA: TGCGCCAGCAGCTTGTCAGGGGGCGCGGGGGAGCAGTACTTC. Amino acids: CASSLSGGAGEQYF.